The following is a T cell receptor beta chain sequence with its context. Clones were sequenced by immunoSEQ multiplex PCR, and TCRdb holds only the in-frame ones, with some missing. The sample holds roughly 640,000 clones, less than 98% seen once. Germline trimming cut 7 bases from V and 2 bases from J; bases unmatched to any gene: 10. Germline V lookup: CDR1 MDHEN, CDR2 SYDVKM. The CDR3 is made up of 15 amino acids. This specimen belongs to a study of shared clonotypes between healthy human individuals. This clonotype was obtained from a woman younger than 45 in good health. This sequence joins TRBV28 and TRBJ2-7; TRBD2 aligns across 8 bases. Sequences were obtained from naive CD4+ T cells sorted from blood. Subset noted: CD45RA+ positively selected. For the CDR3, the DNA is TGTGCCAGCAACCTTATAGCGGGAACCCCCTACGAGCAGTACTTC. Translated: CASNLIAGTPYEQYF.